This T cell receptor beta chain was profiled in a study of T-cell memory formation after mild COVID-19. V gave up 5 bases and J gave up 4 bases; unmatched junction bases: 7. Germline V gene data show CDR1 as PRHDT and CDR2 as FYEKMQ (reference sequence). This CDR3 spans 16 amino acids. A single record per CDR3 protein comes from TCRdb applying MiXCR to the 5' RACE reads. Counted here are about 540,000 distinct CDR3 sequences, around 21% occurring once; the ten biggest clones make up approximately 12%. The sequencing sample was made of PBMCs or a T cell subset sorted from them (not recorded which). The sequence was collected from an adult woman who had mild COVID-19 (a few samples of this study predate the infection). Cell type and time point are not known. The chain employs TRBV13 and TRBJ2-7, with 14 positions matching TRBD2. CDR3 sequence reads: CASSTPTSGGAYEQYF. The CDR3 nucleotides are TGTGCCAGCAGCACCCCGACTAGCGGGGGGGCGTACGAGCAGTACTTC.